The T cell receptor (beta chain) described here comes from a study of cytomegalovirus exposure and HLA in healthy donors. Study observations and caveats: Most TCR beta V segments were productive about 90% or about 30% of the time in an earlier analysis. The authors assumed roughly uniform sequencing depth across donors for presence/absence analyses.

Healthy bone marrow donors made up the donor group. A multiplex PCR was run with 60 Vbeta primers and 13 Jbeta primers. Profiling relied on immunoSEQ multiplex PCR, and the TCRdb table lists in-frame clones only, not all of them. Its listing shows under 200,000 clones. As regards this clone: Its antigen is undetermined.

V lost 5 bases and J 4 bases, leaving 21 bases between the germline ends. This CDR3 comprises 16 residues. Germline V lookup: CDR1 SGHNT, CDR2 YYREEE (reference sequence). Sequences were obtained from PBMCs. The receptor's source is a woman aged 18 to 35 in good health and CMV-seropositive. J is TRBJ1-2 and V is TRBV5-4, with D perhaps matching TRBD1 (5 bases). The CDR3 loop reads CASREVAGTESYGYTF. The CDR3 DNA follows: TGTGCCAGCAGGGAGGTTGCGGGGACCGAAAGCTATGGCTACACCTTC.